A single sample gave rise to the 15 T cell receptor beta chains below, sequenced in a study of control samples from healthy donors and cancer patients. Data came from immunoSEQ multiplex PCR; TCRdb stores just in-frame clones and leaves some out. The sample lists 89,000 or so clones, about 90% seen once, with about a fifth in the top ten. Sequencing was performed on blood. These receptors were taken from a man aged 50 or older in good health.

The chain links TRBV9 to TRBJ2-1; no firm D call. Germline lookup yields CDR1 SGDLS and CDR2 YYNGEE. The CDR3 is made up of 12 amino acids. Trimming took off 1 base at V and 10 bases at J, with 9 bases between the two ends. In nucleotides, the CDR3 is TGTGCCAGCAGCGTACATGAAGGGGAGCAGTTCTTC. Its protein is CASSVHEGEQFF.

Remarks on this clone: Distinct nucleotide sequences in the sample also encode this CDR3. The rearrangement uses TRBV5-4 and TRBJ2-5; D may be TRBD2 (6 bases). Trimming left V 2 bases short and J 5 bases short, with 13 bases between. This CDR3 has 14 amino acids. CDR1 is SGHNT, CDR2 YYREEE, per germline (reference sequence). The CDR3 DNA reads as TGTGCCAGCAGCTTTGGGGGGACCGAGGAGACCCAGTACTTC. Residues: CASSFGGTEETQYF.

A few counts support this clone. This CDR3 is CASSTGVNTEAFF. CDR3 DNA sequence: TGTGCCAGTAGTACAGGGGTGAACACTGAAGCTTTCTTT. The chain carries TRBV19 and TRBJ1-1; D possibly corresponds to TRBD1 (6 bases). Germline V gives CDR1 LNHDA, CDR2 SQIVND (reference sequence). This CDR3 region has 13 residues. Trimming pared 4 bases from V and 0 bases from J, leaving 6 bases between.

The chain uses TRBV4-1 and TRBJ2-3, with a tentative D call TRBD2 (6 bases). Germline CDR1 MGHRA, CDR2 YSYEKL. The CDR3 extends over 15 amino acids. V gave up 1 base and J gave up 5 bases, with 13 bases separating them. As DNA, the CDR3 is TGCGCCAGCAGCCAAGGTGCGGGGCGGGGAGATACGCAGTATTTT. Its translation is CASSQGAGRGDTQYF.

The chain uses TRBV4-2 and TRBJ1-1; D possibly corresponds to TRBD1 (5 bases). The V end lost 4 bases, the J end lost 4 bases, and 10 bases lay between the germline ends. This CDR3 region has 13 residues. Per germline, CDR1 LGHNA and CDR2 YNFKEQ. CDR3 amino acids: CASSRGGGTEAFF. CDR3 nucleotide sequence: TGTGCCAGCAGCCGCGGGGGTGGCACTGAAGCTTTCTTT.

The chain uses TRBV6-5 and TRBJ1-2; 8 nucleotides agree with TRBD1. Germline values: CDR1 MNHEY, CDR2 SVGAGI. This CDR3 comprises 14 residues. V lost 7 bases and J lost 4; bases outside the gene matches: 8. The CDR3 sequence is CASTPGTGGYGYTF. In DNA, the CDR3 is TGTGCCAGCACCCCAGGCACAGGGGGCTATGGCTACACCTTC.

The chain joins TRBV7-2 to TRBJ2-3, with 10 nucleotides matching TRBD2. The CDR3 is made up of 16 amino acids. Trimming at V came to 8 bases and at J to 3 bases, leaving 11 bases not matched to a gene. Germline CDR1 and CDR2: SGHTA and FQGNSA. In DNA, the CDR3 is TGTGCCAGCCTGAGCGGGGGGGGAGGTCGGACAGATACGCAGTATTTT. Translating gives CASLSGGGGRTDTQYF.

V is TRBV5-1 and J is TRBJ1-2; no definite D call. The length of the CDR3 is 12 residues. V was clipped by 5 bases and J by 8 bases, with 13 bases between them. Germline loops: CDR1 SGHRS, CDR2 YFSETQ. CDR3 sequence (DNA): TGCGCCAGCAGTCTGACTCAAGACGGCTACACCTTC. Its translation is CASSLTQDGYTF.

The chain links TRBV15 to TRBJ2-4; the D call may be TRBD1 or TRBD2 (5 bases each). CDR1 LNHNV and CDR2 YYDKDF come from the germline V gene (reference sequence). The CDR3 totals 16 residues. Trimming removed 0 bases from V and 1 base from J, with 10 bases in between. The CDR3 DNA is TGTGCCACCAGCAGAGATAACGGGGCGGCCAAAAACATTCAGTACTTC. Residues: CATSRDNGAAKNIQYF.

The rearrangement joins TRBV11-2 to TRBJ1-6; the match to TRBD1 covers 10 bases. Germline CDR1 reads SGHAT; CDR2 reads FQNNGV. V shed 3 bases, J shed 6 bases, and the junction held 8 bases outside the gene matches. This CDR3 has 17 amino acids. This CDR3 reads CASSLGQGMLANSPLHF. DNA for the CDR3: TGTGCCAGCAGCTTGGGACAGGGGATGCTTGCTAATTCACCCCTCCACTTT.

V usage is TRBV5-1 and J usage is TRBJ2-1; D may correspond to TRBD1 or TRBD2 (5 bases each). The CDR3 length is 13 residues. V lost 8 bases to trimming and J lost 5 bases, with 14 bases between them. Per germline, CDR1 SGHRS and CDR2 YFSETQ. CDR3 in DNA: TGCGCCAGTCACTGGGGGTTTGACAATGAGCAGTTCTTC. Residues: CASHWGFDNEQFF.

The chain combines TRBV6-5 with TRBJ2-6; D call uncertain. Between the trimmed V and J ends, which lost 6 bases and 0 bases, there was a span of 9 bases. The CDR3 spans 15 residues. Germline CDR1 reads MNHEY; CDR2 reads SVGAGI. DNA for the CDR3: TGTGCCAGCAGCCCGGTCAGCTCTGGGGCCAACGTCCTGACTTTC. Encoded protein: CASSPVSSGANVLTF.

The chain carries TRBV10-1 and TRBJ2-5; 11 nucleotides align to TRBD2. The germline gives CDR1 WNHNN, CDR2 SYGVQD (reference sequence). The CDR3 length is 16 residues. Losses at the gene ends were 6 bases for V and 7 bases for J; bases not matched to a gene: 13. This CDR3 is CASSFGTSGPEGTQYF. DNA for the CDR3: TGCGCCAGCAGCTTCGGGACTAGCGGACCCGAAGGGACCCAGTACTTC.

The J gene is TRBJ2-3, the V gene TRBV5-1; 10 bases are shared with TRBD2. The J segment lost 2 bases and the V segment lost 5 bases, leaving 8 bases of the junction unmatched. CDR1 and CDR2 from the germline V gene are SGHRS and YFSETQ. This CDR3 has 16 residues. DNA for the CDR3: TGCGCCAGCAGACGAGGACTAGCGGACAACACAGATACGCAGTATTTT. Translated: CASRRGLADNTDTQYF.

This chain uses TRBV12-3 or TRBV12-4 with TRBJ2-7; maybe TRBD2 (6 bases). This CDR3 has 13 amino acids. V lost 5 bases and J lost 7, with 15 bases in between. The CDR3 is CASSPTSIGEQYF. CDR3 coding DNA: TGTGCCAGCAGTCCGACTAGTATCGGGGAGCAGTACTTC.